This passage covers 3 T cell receptor beta chains from one sample sequenced in a study of blood T cell repertoires in COVID-19. Sequenced by immunoSEQ multiplex PCR; TCRdb stores in-frame clones only, minus some. Of 200,000 to 300,000 clones listed, roughly 86% are singletons. The material sequenced was peripheral blood. These receptors were collected from a human donor in a cohort sampled during active COVID-19.

This clone appeared once. The genes are TRBV6-6 and TRBJ2-7, with 7 bases aligning to TRBD2. Germline CDR1 is MNHNY and CDR2 is SVGAGI (reference sequence). The CDR3 is 14 amino acids. J lost 4 bases, V lost 2 bases, and 5 bases had no gene match. The CDR3 bases are TGTGCCAGCAGTTACCGGGACTACTCTTACGAGCAGTACTTC. Translated: CASSYRDYSYEQYF.

The CDR3 nucleotides are TGTGCCAGCAGCTTGGCCGGGACTAGACAAGAGACCCAGTACTTC. Its translation is CASSLAGTRQETQYF. The V gene is TRBV7-2, the J gene TRBJ2-5, with TRBD2 matching over 8 bases. After removal of 3 bases from V and 2 bases from J, the junction contained 5 bases not matched to a gene. Germline V lookup: CDR1 SGHTA, CDR2 FQGNSA. The CDR3 length is 15 residues.

The chain recombines TRBV9 with TRBJ1-1, with TRBD1 identical over 10 bases. Germline CDR1 reads SGDLS; CDR2 reads YYNGEE. Trimming at V came to 4 bases and at J to 4 bases, leaving 7 bases not matched to a gene. This CDR3 spans 15 amino acids. The CDR3 loop is CASSPTGGTGTEAFF. In DNA form, the CDR3 reads TGTGCCAGCAGCCCGACAGGGGGCACGGGCACTGAAGCTTTCTTT.